The present T cell receptor (beta chain) was sequenced within a study of blood T cells in healthy people across ages. In germline, CDR1 is KGHDR, CDR2 SFDVKD. The CDR3 length is 17 residues. Deletions cut 4 bases from V and 1 base from J, with 18 bases between. Alongside a J-beta primer mix, a sample-barcoded 5' primer served in a second PCR lasting about 7 to 11 cycles. TCRdb reprocessed the 5' RACE reads with MiXCR, giving one entry per CDR3 protein. The sample gives 1.5 million to 2 million distinct CDR3 sequences, just under 50% of which show up once; roughly 2% is in the top ten. The gene calls are TRBV24-1 and TRBJ2-5; perhaps D is TRBD1 or TRBD2 (5 bases each). This receptor was taken from a woman in her forties in good health. The specimen sequenced was blood. CDR3 nucleotides: TGTGCCACCAGTGACGTCAGTTCCCAGAGGGGCCAAGAGACCCAGTACTTC. Protein sequence: CATSDVSSQRGQETQYF.